This TCR beta chain was documented in a study of cytomegalovirus exposure and HLA in healthy donors (dated by TCRdb to about 2017). Regarding the complete study: An earlier analysis of roughly 610 of the donors reported approximately 300 Gb of sequence data and 95 million to 120 million unique TCR beta sequences obtained from some 170 million T cells. An early release covering approximately 600 HLA-typed donors comprised roughly 300 gigabases of sequencing data and around 85 million unique TCR sequences. Among the roughly 430 genotyped donors, about 83% belonged to the genetic ancestry cluster associated with self-reported Caucasian donors. The study aimed to test whether signatures of past pathogen exposure could be identified by cataloging public T cell receptors. The study profiled the T cell repertoires of 666 subjects by immunosequencing and related them to cytomegalovirus serostatus. A separate validation cohort of over 95 different subjects was used in addition to the approximately 610-subject first cohort. High-throughput TCR immunosequencing, statistical association of individual TCRs with disease status, and machine learning were combined to predict cytomegalovirus infection status. A later analysis re-examined previously published TCR beta repertoires from just over 650 donors and added high-resolution HLA genotyping to investigate patterns of TCR occurrence. The later analysis used no new phenotypic data to find candidate immune exposures, relying instead on TCR beta sequences and their occurrence across donors. To decide whether each TCR beta V gene segment behaved as functional or pseudogenic, an earlier analysis of fewer than 750 of the donors relied on high-throughput TCR beta sequencing. Donor age, sex, ethnicity and CMV serostatus were collected together with the repertoire data. A later genetic analysis took genome-wide SNP genotypes for about 55% of the roughly 670 donors and used that subset as a discovery cohort. Every repertoire in the discovery cohort had been generated on one and the same sequencing platform. HLA typing included class I and class II loci at four-digit resolution. Typing coverage differed by locus: A, B, C, DRB1 and DQB1 were typed in about 629-640 donors, DQA1 in around 500, DPA1 in approximately 600, and DPB1 in about 450. A handful of DR-DQ haplotypes were handled as single units for association and clustering because linkage in the cohort was strong. Among around 400 genotyped donors of the cohort, an average of roughly 230,000 unique TCR beta nucleotide sequences was sequenced per donor, of which approximately 18% were non-productive. Study-wide conclusions, independent of this receptor: A later analysis found that HLA-associated TCR beta chains were more clonally expanded and had lower generation probabilities than equally common non-associated chains. The earlier analysis of about 600 of the donors excluded some 16 rarely observed V segments, including chromosome 9 orphons, because counts were too low. A cluster of highly shared sequence variants was judged likely to represent a technical artifact of the sequencing pipeline. Linkage disequilibrium might explain the correlated functional status among segregating V segments, but an unknown experimental factor could not be ruled out. A later analysis found that most CMV-associated TCR beta chains appeared HLA-restricted, with HLA associations seemingly driven largely by CMV exposure. In an earlier analysis of roughly 560 of the donors, most TCR beta V segments were observed in productive rearrangements about 87% or about 30% of the time, broadly matching IMGT annotations. A later genetic analysis reported fewer N-insertions in productive TCRs among donors in an Asian-associated ancestry cluster than the roughly 690-donor mean. For the cohort, immune exposure information was limited to CMV serostatus. Because HLA typing was unavailable for some donors at each locus, only the typed subset was used in association tests. In a later analysis, TCR association rates were found to vary across HLA loci, with the most associated TCRs seen for DRB1 alleles and the fewest for HLA-C alleles. Several of the top co-occurrence clusters appeared to be linked to parvovirus B19, influenza, CMV and Epstein-Barr virus, according to a later analysis. Presence/absence analyses assumed roughly uniform sequencing depth across donors, an assumption that may not hold. In a later analysis, around 17,000 TCR beta sequences were associated with specific HLA alleles at a false discovery rate of 0.05. The study gave a list of some 150 TCR beta chains associated with cytomegalovirus. Assigning TCR associations to individual alleles was difficult when HLA alleles, especially DR and DQ, strongly co-occurred. It was suggested by the authors that the approach could potentially be generalized to other disease states and immunological phenotypes. In both the original and validation cohorts, the classifier was reported to diagnose cytomegalovirus status with high specificity and sensitivity. While some public TCRs were present in many individuals, most TCR sequences turned up only very rarely across donors. A few of the identified cytomegalovirus-associated TCR beta chains were confirmed in vitro to be specific for cytomegalovirus antigens. In a later genetic analysis, a missense DCLRE1C variant was associated with V-gene and J-gene trimming of TCR beta chains, and the association was replicated in an independent cohort. A further reported finding was that TCR beta sequences accurately predicted the HLA-A and HLA-B alleles for most subjects in the first cohort. This cohort had only TCR beta chains sequenced, and the lack of alpha or paired-chain data limited which features could be detected.

In the case of this clone: It lacks a known antigen. No base-level quality is on record; no much larger clone is a single base apart.

Library preparation employed the immunoSEQ multiplex PCR assay. For the multiplex PCR, a mixture combining 60 forward primers for TCR Vbeta segments and 13 reverse primers for TCR Jbeta segments was used. Amplification of the CDR3 region of rearranged TCR beta genes was performed with a multiplex PCR assay on genomic DNA. The Illumina HiSeq System was used to sequence the amplified TCR beta libraries as 87-base-pair reads. Under the source paper's analysis protocol: In a later analysis, roughly 80 million unique TCR beta chains were counted across the approximately 640 repertoires, and approximately 11 million of these chains were shared by at least two donors. Raw reads were error-corrected and collapsed into unique sequences by a nearest-neighbor algorithm in which closely related sequences were merged to remove PCR and sequencing errors. To assign V, D and J gene segments, CDR3 sequences were aligned to IMGT reference sequences. For a sequence to be retained, a match of at least six nucleotides to both a V gene segment and a J gene segment was required. A rearrangement was called productive if the CDR3 had no stop codons and remained in frame with V and J, and every other rearrangement was called non-productive. CDR3 was defined according to IMGT convention as the region running from the second conserved V-encoded cysteine to the conserved J-encoded phenylalanine. The earlier analysis of about 640 of the donors excluded any sequence lacking an unambiguous match to a single V gene segment. In an earlier analysis of roughly 600 of the donors, a V segment was called functional when productive rearrangements were above 56.7%, and segregating when the standard deviation between donors exceeded 5%. A statistical classification framework was built to diagnose cytomegalovirus status from the catalog of TCR beta chain sequences. In a later analysis, TCR nucleotide sequences were compared against IMGT/GENE-DB human TR gene sequences so that V and J genes could be assigned. In a later analysis, CDR3 sequences and most-parsimonious VDJ recombination scenarios were assigned using the TCRdist pipeline. A later analysis defined each TCR beta chain by its CDR3 amino acid sequence plus V-gene family, and excluded reads lacking a unique V-gene family. A later analysis removed 550 to 650 highly shared, low-generation-probability nucleotide sequences to deal with suspected cross-contamination and a sequencing artifact. In a later analysis, a clonal expansion index was calculated for each public chain from normalized within-repertoire ranks of inferred template counts. In a later analysis, generation probabilities were computed using a VDJ recombination model fitted to out-of-frame rearrangements, and the results were checked against IGoR. A later analysis scored TCR-TCR, TCR-HLA and TCR-CMV co-occurrence with hypergeometric tests, applying a repertoire-size bias correction to TCR pairs. False discovery rates were estimated in a later analysis by permuting HLA or CMV assignments 20 times. A later analysis grouped co-occurring TCRs with DBSCAN, adding TCRdist sequence similarity when clustering within HLA-allele-positive subsets. Co-occurrence clustering excluded repertoires with fewer than 30,000 or more than 120,000 public chains, plus five with anomalous nucleotide sharing. TCRdb took this table from immuneACCESS and kept in-frame rearrangements with V and J called. Such tables lack part of the clones; where checked against another copy, unresolved V genes explain under half of the gap, and the rest is unexplained. From that table come the V and J calls and clone size; the DNA was used to work out D and trimming. Within this sample are around 260,000 clones, with about 80% of them counted one time only. Clones ranked in the top ten supply about 0.28% of the sample.

The cohort was made up of 500 to 800 healthy bone marrow donors. At the time of sampling, all cohort members were nominally healthy, though unrecorded immune exposures were likely present. The donor was CMV seronegative and was included in the group of 352 seronegative cohort members. A peripheral blood sample was collected from each donor, and TCR beta sequencing was performed on peripheral blood mononuclear cells. Genomic DNA extraction from the blood cell samples was performed with the Qiagen DNeasy Blood Extraction Kit. Specimen: PBMCs. The receptor was derived from a girl aged 2 to 9 in good health and CMV-seronegative.

The CDR3 in this case is CSSNNRTRGNTEAFF. Here is the DNA: TGTTCGAGCAATAATAGGACCCGGGGAAACACTGAAGCTTTCTTT. The rearranged segments are TRBV9 and TRBJ1-1; the D gene is unclear. The germline V gene gives CDR1 as SGDLS and CDR2 as YYNGEE. Taken from cysteine to phenylalanine, the CDR3 has 15 residues. Of the read, only the CDR3 DNA is kept; its 45 bases are in frame from base 1.